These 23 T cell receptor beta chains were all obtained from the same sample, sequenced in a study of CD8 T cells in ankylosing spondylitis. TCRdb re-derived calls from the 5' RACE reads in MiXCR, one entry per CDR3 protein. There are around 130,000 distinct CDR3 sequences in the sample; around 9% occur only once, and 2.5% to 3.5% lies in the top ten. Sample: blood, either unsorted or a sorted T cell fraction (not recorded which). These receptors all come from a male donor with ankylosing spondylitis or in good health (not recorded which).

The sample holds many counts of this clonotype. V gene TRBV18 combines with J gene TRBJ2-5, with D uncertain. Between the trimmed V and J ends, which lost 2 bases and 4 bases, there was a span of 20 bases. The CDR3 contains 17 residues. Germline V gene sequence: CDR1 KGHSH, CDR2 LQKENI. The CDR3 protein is CASSPVMGLLGPETQYF. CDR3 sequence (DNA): TGTGCCAGCTCACCAGTGATGGGCCTCTTAGGCCCAGAGACCCAGTACTTC. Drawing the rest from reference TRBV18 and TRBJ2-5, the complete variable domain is NAGVMQNPRHLVRRRGQEARLRCSPMKGHSHVYWYRQLPEEGLKFMVYLQKENIIDESGMPKERFSAEFPKEGPSILRIQQVVRGDSAAYFCASSPVMGLLGPETQYFGPGTRLLVL.

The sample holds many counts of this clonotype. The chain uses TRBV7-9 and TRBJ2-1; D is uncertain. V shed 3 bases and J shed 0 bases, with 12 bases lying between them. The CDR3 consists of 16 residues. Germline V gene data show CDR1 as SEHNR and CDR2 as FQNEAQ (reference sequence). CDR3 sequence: CASSFPSENSYNEQFF. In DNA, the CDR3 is TGTGCCAGCAGCTTCCCATCGGAAAACTCCTACAATGAGCAGTTCTTC.

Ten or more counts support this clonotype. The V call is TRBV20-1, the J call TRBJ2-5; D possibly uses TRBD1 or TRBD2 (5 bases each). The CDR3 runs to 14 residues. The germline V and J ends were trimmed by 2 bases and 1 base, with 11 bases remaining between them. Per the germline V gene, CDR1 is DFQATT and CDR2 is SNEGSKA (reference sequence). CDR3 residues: CSARRGTSQETQYF. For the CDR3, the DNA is TGCAGTGCTAGAAGAGGGACGAGCCAAGAGACCCAGTACTTC.

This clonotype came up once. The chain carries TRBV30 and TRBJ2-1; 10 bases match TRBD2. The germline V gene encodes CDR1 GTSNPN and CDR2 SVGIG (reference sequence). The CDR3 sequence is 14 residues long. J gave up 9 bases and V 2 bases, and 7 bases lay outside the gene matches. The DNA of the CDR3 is TGTGCCTGGAGTTTTATAGCGGGAGGTCCTGAGCAGTTCTTC. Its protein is CAWSFIAGGPEQFF.

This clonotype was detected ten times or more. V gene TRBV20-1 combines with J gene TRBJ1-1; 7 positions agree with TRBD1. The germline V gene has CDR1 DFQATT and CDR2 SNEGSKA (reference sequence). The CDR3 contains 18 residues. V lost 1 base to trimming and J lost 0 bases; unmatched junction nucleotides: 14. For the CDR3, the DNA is TGCAGTGCTAGAGTAAGGGACAGAAAAAGTTTTATGAACACTGAAGCTTTCTTT. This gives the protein CSARVRDRKSFMNTEAFF.

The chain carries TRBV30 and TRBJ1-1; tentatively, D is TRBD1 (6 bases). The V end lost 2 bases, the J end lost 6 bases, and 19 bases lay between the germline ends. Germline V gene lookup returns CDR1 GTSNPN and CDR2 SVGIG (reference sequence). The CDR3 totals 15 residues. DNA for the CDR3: TGTGCCTGGAGTATTCCCACAGGGAAGGTCGCTGAAGCTTTCTTT. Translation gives CAWSIPTGKVAEAFF.

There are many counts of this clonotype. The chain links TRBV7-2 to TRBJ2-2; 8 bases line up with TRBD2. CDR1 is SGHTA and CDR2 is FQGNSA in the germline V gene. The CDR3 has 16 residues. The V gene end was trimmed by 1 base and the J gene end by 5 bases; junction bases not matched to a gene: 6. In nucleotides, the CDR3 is TGTGCCAGCAGCTTAGGACTAGCGAGTGGGACCGGGGAGCTGTTTTTT. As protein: CASSLGLASGTGELFF.

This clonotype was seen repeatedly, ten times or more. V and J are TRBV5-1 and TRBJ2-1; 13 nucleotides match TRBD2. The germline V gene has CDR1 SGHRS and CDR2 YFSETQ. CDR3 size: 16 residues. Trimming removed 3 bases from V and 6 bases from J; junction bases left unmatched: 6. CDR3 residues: CASSSGTSGTFNEQFF. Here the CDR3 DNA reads TGCGCCAGCAGCTCTGGGACTAGCGGGACTTTCAATGAGCAGTTCTTC.

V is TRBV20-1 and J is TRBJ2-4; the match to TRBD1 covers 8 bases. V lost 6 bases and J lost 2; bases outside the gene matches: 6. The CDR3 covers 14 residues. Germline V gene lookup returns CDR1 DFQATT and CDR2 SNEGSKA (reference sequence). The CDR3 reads CSARQGPPKNIQYF. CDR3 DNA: TGCAGTGCCAGACAGGGGCCTCCCAAAAACATTCAGTACTTC.

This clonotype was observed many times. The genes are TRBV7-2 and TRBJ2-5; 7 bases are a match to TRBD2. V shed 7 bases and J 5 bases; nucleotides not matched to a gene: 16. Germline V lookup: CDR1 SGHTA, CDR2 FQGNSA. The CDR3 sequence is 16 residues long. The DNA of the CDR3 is TGTGCCAGCACCTCTTCGATGGGAGGGCCAGTTGAGACCCAGTACTTC. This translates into CASTSSMGGPVETQYF.

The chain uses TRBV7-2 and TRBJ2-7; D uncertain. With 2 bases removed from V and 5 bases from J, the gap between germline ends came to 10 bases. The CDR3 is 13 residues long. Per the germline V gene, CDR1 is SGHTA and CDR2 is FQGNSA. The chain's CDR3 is CASSLLGRDEQYF. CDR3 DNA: TGTGCCAGCAGCTTATTGGGCCGGGACGAGCAGTACTTC. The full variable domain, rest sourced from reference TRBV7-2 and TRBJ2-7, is GAGVSQSPSNKVTEKGKDVELRCDPISGHTALYWYRQSLGQGLEFLIYFQGNSAPDKSGLPSDRFSAERTGGSVSTLTIQRTQQEDSAVYLCASSLLGRDEQYFGPGTRLTVT.

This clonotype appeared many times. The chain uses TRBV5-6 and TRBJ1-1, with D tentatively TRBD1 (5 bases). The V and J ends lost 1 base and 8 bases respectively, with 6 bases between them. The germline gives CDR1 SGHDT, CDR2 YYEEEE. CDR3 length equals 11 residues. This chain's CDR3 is CASSLSGEAFF. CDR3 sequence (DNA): TGTGCCAGCAGCTTGTCAGGGGAAGCTTTCTTT.

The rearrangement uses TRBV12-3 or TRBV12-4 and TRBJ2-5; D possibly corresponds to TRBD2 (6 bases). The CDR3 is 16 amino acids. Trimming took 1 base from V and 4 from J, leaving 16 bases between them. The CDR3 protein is CASSLVGLPSVETQYF. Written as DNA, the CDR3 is TGTGCCAGCAGTTTAGTCGGTCTCCCTAGCGTAGAGACCCAGTACTTC.

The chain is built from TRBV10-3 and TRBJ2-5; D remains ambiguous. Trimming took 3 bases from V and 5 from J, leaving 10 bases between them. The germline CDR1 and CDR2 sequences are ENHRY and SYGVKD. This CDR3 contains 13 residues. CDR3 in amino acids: CAISEGNRETQYF. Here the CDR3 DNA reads TGTGCCATCAGTGAAGGGAACCGTGAGACCCAGTACTTC.

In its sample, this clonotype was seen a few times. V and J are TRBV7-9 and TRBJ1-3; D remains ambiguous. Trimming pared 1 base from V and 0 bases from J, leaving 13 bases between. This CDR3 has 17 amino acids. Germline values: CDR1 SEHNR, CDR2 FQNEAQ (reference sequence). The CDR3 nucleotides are TGTGCCAGCAGCTTAGAAGTGCAACGTGCCTCTGGAAACACCATATATTTT. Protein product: CASSLEVQRASGNTIYF.

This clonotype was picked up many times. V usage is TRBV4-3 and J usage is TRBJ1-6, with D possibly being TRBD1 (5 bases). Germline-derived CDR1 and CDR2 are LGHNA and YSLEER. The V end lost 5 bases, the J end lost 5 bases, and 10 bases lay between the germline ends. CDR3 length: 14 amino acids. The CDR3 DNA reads TGCGCCAGCAGCTCCAGACAGAATAATTCACCCCTCCACTTT. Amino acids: CASSSRQNNSPLHF.

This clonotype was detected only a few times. The CDR3 DNA reads TGTGCCAGCAGCTTAGGGGGACAGAATTCACCCCTCCACTTT. Its translation: CASSLGGQNSPLHF. The J gene is TRBJ1-6, the V gene TRBV7-9; TRBD1 matches at 7 bases. The CDR3 loop spans 14 amino acids. V dropped 1 base and J dropped 7; count of bases not matched to a gene: 1. Germline CDR1 SEHNR, CDR2 FQNEAQ (reference sequence). The variable domain in full, with the rest retrieved from reference TRBV7-9 and TRBJ1-6, is DTGVSQNPRHKITKRGQNVTFRCDPISEHNRLYWYRQTLGQGPEFLTYFQNEAQLEKSRLLSDRFSAERPKGSFSTLEIQRTEQGDSAMYLCASSLGGQNSPLHFGNGTRLTVT.

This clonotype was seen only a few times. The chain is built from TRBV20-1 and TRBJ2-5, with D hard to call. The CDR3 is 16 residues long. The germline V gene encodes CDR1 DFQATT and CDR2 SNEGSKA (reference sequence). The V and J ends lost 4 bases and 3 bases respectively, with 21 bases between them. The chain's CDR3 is CSATRSGAWLKETQYF. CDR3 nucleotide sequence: TGCAGTGCTACGAGATCGGGCGCCTGGCTAAAAGAGACCCAGTACTTC.

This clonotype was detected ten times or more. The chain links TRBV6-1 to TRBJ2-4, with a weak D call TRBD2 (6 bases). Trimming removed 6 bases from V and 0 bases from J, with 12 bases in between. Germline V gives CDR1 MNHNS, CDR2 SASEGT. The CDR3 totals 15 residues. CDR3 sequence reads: CASSQEGLAKNIQYF. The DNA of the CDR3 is TGTGCCAGCAGCCAGGAGGGTCTAGCCAAAAACATTCAGTACTTC.

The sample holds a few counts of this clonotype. For the CDR3, the DNA is TGCAGTGCTAGTGTGACCTCTGGGGCCAACGTCCTGACTTTC. It encodes CSASVTSGANVLTF. The rearrangement uses TRBV20-1 and TRBJ2-6; D is undetermined. Per germline, CDR1 DFQATT and CDR2 SNEGSKA (reference sequence). The CDR3 runs 14 residues. V was pared by 3 bases and J by 0 bases, with 6 bases between.

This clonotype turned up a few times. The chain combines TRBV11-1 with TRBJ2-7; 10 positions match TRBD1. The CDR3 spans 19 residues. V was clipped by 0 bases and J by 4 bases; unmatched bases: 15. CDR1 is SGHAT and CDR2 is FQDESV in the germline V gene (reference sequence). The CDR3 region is CASSLARDRGPNTQYEQYF. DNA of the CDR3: TGTGCCAGCAGCTTAGCCCGGGACAGGGGTCCGAATACCCAGTACGAGCAGTACTTC.

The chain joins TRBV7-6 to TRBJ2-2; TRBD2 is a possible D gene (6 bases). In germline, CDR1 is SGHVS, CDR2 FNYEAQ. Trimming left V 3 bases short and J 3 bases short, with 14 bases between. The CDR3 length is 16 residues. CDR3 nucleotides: TGTGCCAGCAGCTTCGGGGGAGGAGATTACACCGGGGAGCTGTTTTTT. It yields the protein CASSFGGGDYTGELFF.

CDR3 residues: CATSVATDNQPQHF. CDR3 DNA: TGTGCCACCAGTGTCGCGACAGACAATCAGCCCCAGCATTTT. The chain couples TRBV24-1 to TRBJ1-5; possible D gene TRBD1, 5 bases. The germline gives CDR1 KGHDR, CDR2 SFDVKD. Deletions cut 5 bases from V and 3 bases from J, with 10 bases between. The CDR3 spans 14 residues.